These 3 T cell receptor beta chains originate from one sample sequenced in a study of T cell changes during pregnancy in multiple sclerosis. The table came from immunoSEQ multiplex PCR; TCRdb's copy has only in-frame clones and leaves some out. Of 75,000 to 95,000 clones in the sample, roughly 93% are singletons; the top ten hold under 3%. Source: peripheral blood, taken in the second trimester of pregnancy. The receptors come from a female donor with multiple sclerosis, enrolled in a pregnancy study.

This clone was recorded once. The CDR3 loop is CASSDRDTDYEQYF. The CDR3 coding sequence is TGTGCCAGCAGCGACCGGGACACCGACTACGAGCAGTACTTC. The chain combines TRBV13 with TRBJ2-7, with D possibly being TRBD1 (6 bases). Germline lookup yields CDR1 PRHDT and CDR2 FYEKMQ (reference sequence). This CDR3 is built from 14 residues. V dropped 5 bases and J dropped 3 bases, with 14 bases sitting between them.

CDR3 sequence reads: CASNKLSGGAPTDTQYF. The CDR3 region has the DNA TGTGCCAGCAACAAACTCAGCGGGGGCGCCCCCACAGATACGCAGTATTTT. The chain has TRBV5-4 and TRBJ2-3, with 8 bases matching TRBD2. V gave up 6 bases and J gave up 2 bases; unmatched junction bases: 14. CDR1 is SGHNT, CDR2 YYREEE, per germline (reference sequence). CDR3 length: 17 residues.

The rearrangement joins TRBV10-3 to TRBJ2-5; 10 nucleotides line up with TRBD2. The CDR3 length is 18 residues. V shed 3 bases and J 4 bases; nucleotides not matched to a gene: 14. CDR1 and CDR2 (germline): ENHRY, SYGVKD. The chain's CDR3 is CAISDPGLASVLRETQYF. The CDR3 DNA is TGTGCCATCAGTGATCCGGGACTAGCGTCAGTATTACGAGAGACCCAGTACTTC.